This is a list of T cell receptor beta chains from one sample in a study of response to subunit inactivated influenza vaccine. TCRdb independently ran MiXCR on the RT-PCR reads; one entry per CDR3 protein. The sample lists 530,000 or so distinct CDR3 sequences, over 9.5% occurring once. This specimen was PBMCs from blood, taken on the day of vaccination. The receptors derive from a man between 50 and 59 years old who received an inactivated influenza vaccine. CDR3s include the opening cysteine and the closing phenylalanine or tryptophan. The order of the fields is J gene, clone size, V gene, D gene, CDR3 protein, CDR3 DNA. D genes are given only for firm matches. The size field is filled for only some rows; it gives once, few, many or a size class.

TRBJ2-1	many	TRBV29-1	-	CSVEASSYNEQFF	TGCAGCGTTGAAGCCAGCTCCTACAATGAGCAGTTCTTC
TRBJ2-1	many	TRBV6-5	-	CASSYSWTGNEQFF	TGTGCCAGCAGTTACTCGTGGACGGGGAATGAGCAGTTCTTC
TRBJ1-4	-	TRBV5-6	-	CASSTRQVWEKLFF	TGTGCCAGCAGCACAAGACAGGTTTGGGAAAAACTGTTTTTT
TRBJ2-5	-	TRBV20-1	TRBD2	CSALKAGVRETQYF	TGCAGTGCTCTTAAAGCGGGAGTGCGGGAGACCCAGTACTTC
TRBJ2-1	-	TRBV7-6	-	CASSLEPQYNEQFF	TGTGCCAGCAGCTTAGAACCTCAGTACAATGAGCAGTTCTTC
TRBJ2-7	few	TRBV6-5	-	CASSYVGSSYEQYF	TGTGCCAGCAGTTACGTTGGGTCCTCCTACGAGCAGTACTTC
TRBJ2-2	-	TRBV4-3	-	CASSQEHRRYTGELFF	TGCGCCAGCAGCCAAGAACACAGGCGATACACCGGGGAGCTGTTTTTT
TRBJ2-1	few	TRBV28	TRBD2	CASSPGGLYNEQFF	TGTGCCAGCAGCCCGGGGGGGCTCTACAATGAGCAGTTCTTC
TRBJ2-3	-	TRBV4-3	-	CASSQVDSDTQYF	TGCGCCAGCAGCCAAGTGGACTCAGATACGCAGTATTTT
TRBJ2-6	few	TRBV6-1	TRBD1	CASSMRQGYFSGANVLTF	TGTGCCAGCAGTATGCGACAGGGTTACTTCTCTGGGGCCAACGTCCTGACTTTC
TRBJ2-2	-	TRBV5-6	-	CASSLWGNTGELYF	TGTGCCAGCAGCTTATGGGGGAACACCGGGGAGCTGTATTTT
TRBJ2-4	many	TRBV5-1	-	CASSFQNIQYF	TGCGCCAGCAGCTTCCAGAACATTCAGTACTTC
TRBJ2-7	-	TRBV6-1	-	CASTPRERHGEQYF	TGTGCCAGCACCCCTAGGGAAAGGCACGGCGAGCAGTACTTC
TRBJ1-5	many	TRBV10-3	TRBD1	CAISESWTGSNQPQHF	TGTGCCATCAGTGAGTCGTGGACAGGGAGCAATCAGCCCCAGCATTTT
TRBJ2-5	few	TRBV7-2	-	CASSPGDLGTQYF	TGTGCCAGCAGCCCGGGGGACCTCGGGACCCAGTACTTC
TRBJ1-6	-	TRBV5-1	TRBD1	CASSLETGRNSPLHF	TGCGCCAGCAGCTTGGAGACAGGGCGTAATTCACCCCTCCACTTT
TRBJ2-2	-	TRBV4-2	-	CASSQDTGYGGELFF	TGTGCCAGCAGCCAAGATACGGGGTACGGCGGGGAGCTGTTTTTT
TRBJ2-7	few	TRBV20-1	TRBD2	CSARGGGGSPYEQYF	TGCAGTGCTAGAGGGGGTGGCGGGAGTCCCTACGAGCAGTACTTC
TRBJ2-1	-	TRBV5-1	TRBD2	CASSAAGGHSYNEQFF	TGCGCCAGCAGCGCAGCGGGGGGGCACTCCTACAATGAGCAGTTCTTC
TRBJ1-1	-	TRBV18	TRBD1	CASSPGQGQGEAFF	TGTGCCAGCTCACCGGGACAGGGACAAGGTGAAGCTTTCTTT
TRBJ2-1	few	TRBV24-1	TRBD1	CATSDSWQGAFNEQFF	TGTGCCACCAGTGATTCATGGCAGGGGGCATTCAATGAGCAGTTCTTC
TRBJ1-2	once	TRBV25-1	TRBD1	CASSDQRQGDIYGYTF	TGTGCCAGCAGCGATCAAAGGCAGGGGGATATCTATGGCTACACCTTC
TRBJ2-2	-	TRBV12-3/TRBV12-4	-	CASSFRDTSNTGELFF	TGTGCCAGCAGTTTTCGGGACACCTCGAACACCGGGGAGCTGTTTTTT
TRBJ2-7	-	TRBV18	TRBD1	CASSPTSRGNYEQYF	TGTGCCAGCTCACCGACAAGCAGGGGGAACTACGAGCAGTACTTC
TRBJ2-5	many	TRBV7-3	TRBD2	CASSLSSGSRETQYF	TGTGCCAGCAGCTTATCTAGCGGGAGTCGGGAGACCCAGTACTTC
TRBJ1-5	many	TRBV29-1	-	CSARDTSNQPQHF	TGCAGCGCCCGGGACACCAGCAATCAGCCCCAGCATTTT
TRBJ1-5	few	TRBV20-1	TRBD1	CSARKTGAGDQAQHF	TGCAGTGCTAGAAAAACAGGGGCCGGGGATCAGGCCCAGCATTTT
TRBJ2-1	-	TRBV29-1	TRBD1	CSANRGPYNEQFF	TGCAGCGCGAACAGGGGTCCCTACAATGAGCAGTTCTTC
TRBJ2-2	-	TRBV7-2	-	CASSPRSGTTGELFF	TGTGCCAGCAGCCCCCGGTCTGGGACGACCGGGGAGCTGTTTTTT
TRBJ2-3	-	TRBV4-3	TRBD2	CASSQDTSGGSGTQYF	TGCGCCAGCAGCCAAGATACTAGCGGGGGGTCGGGTACGCAGTATTTT
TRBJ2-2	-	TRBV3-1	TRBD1	CASSQGTGHTGELFF	TGTGCCAGCAGCCAAGGGACAGGGCACACCGGGGAGCTGTTTTTT
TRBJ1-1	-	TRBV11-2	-	CASSLREHTEAFF	TGTGCCAGCAGCCTACGGGAGCACACTGAAGCTTTCTTT
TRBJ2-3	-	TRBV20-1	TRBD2	CSATGLEVTQYF	TGCAGTGCTACGGGACTAGAAGTTACGCAGTATTTT
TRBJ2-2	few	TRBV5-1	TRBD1	CASSLVGTGINTGELFF	TGCGCCAGCAGCTTGGTCGGGACAGGTATCAACACCGGGGAGCTGTTTTTT
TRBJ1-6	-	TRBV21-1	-	CASSKARTANNSPLHF	TGTGCCAGCAGCAAAGCGAGGACAGCGAATAATTCACCCCTCCACTTT
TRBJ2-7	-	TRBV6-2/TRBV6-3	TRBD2	CASSLRTSGSLYEQYF	TGTGCCAGCAGCCTTAGGACTAGCGGGAGTCTGTACGAGCAGTACTTC
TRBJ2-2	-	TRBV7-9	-	CASSLIGSGTGELFF	TGTGCCAGCAGCTTAATCGGGAGTGGCACCGGGGAGCTGTTTTTT
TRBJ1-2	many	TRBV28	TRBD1	CASSLRTGLHGYTF	TGTGCCAGCAGTTTAAGGACAGGTTTACATGGCTACACCTTC
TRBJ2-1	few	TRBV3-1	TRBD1	CASSQRQGQYNEQFF	TGTGCCAGCAGCCAACGACAGGGGCAATACAATGAGCAGTTCTTC
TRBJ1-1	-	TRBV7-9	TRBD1	CASSSPTFDRDTEAFF	TGTGCCAGCAGCTCCCCCACGTTCGACAGGGACACTGAAGCTTTCTTT